One TCR beta chain is described in this entry. The antigen is not known. The entry originates in a study of blood T cells in healthy people across ages. Trimming cost V 7 bases and J 6 bases; bases outside gene matches: 8. The germline V gene encodes CDR1 MNHEY and CDR2 SVGEGT. The CDR3 consists of 14 residues. Combining a sample-barcoded 5' primer with a J-beta primer mix, a second PCR ran for roughly 7 to 12 cycles. Individual samples furnished no less than 2.5 million CDR3-containing paired-end reads apiece. One entry per CDR3 protein, called by TCRdb with MiXCR from the 5' RACE reads. Of 1 million to 1.2 million distinct CDR3 sequences listed, around two fifths were seen once; the top ten hold around 13%. Study-level results: Long-lived donors had more naive CD4+ cells and higher diversity than aged donors. While age rose, TCR beta diversity per million T cells dropped in a roughly linear way. Diversity was estimated from one million T cells, and these estimates were considered underestimates.

This sequence originates from a man in his late teens or twenties in good health. The chain links TRBV6-2 or TRBV6-3 to TRBJ2-2; 7 bases line up with TRBD1. Specimen: blood. CDR3 loop: CASNIQGFAGELFF. CDR3 in DNA: TGTGCCAGCAATATACAGGGGTTTGCCGGGGAGCTGTTTTTT.